The table lists the clone carrying this T cell receptor (beta chain) with many counts. Its antigen is undetermined. Described time point: longitudinal time-point 2. A total of 2 million PBMCs stored at -80 degrees C provided the unsorted libraries. The data originate from a study of neurological immune-mediated disorders. General study points: Patients with HTLV-1-associated myelopathy showed the most TCR clonal expansion. Those with multiple sclerosis showed the least, falling below healthy controls.

V lost 9 bases to trimming and J lost 11 bases; unmatched junction nucleotides: 7. The CDR3 extends over 11 amino acids. Germline V gene sequence: CDR1 SGHTA, CDR2 FQGNSA. MiXCR was run by TCRdb on the 5' RACE reads, yielding one entry per CDR3 protein. The data show about 90,000 distinct CDR3 sequences, about 12% seen once. This sequence was found in a female donor with HTLV-1-associated myelopathy (HAM/TSP). Material: PBMCs. The genes are TRBV7-2 and TRBJ2-1; TRBD2 agrees at 7 bases. The DNA for the CDR3 is TGTGCCAGTAAATCCGGGACTAAGCAGTTCTTC. This sequence encodes CASKSGTKQFF.